This TCR beta chain comes out of a study of regulatory T cells in long-lasting Graves disease (TCRdb year 2021). About the full investigation: Persistent Graves' disease was defined as persistently positive TSH receptor autoantibodies together with antithyroid drug treatment for over 5 years. In the clinical cohort, patients with persistent Graves' disease had used antithyroid drugs for an average of around 9.9 years. The study was registered as a clinical trial and conducted in China. A total of 33 samples were covered by TCR sequencing, comprising approximately 13 persistent and around 20 newly diagnosed Graves' disease patients. This study used TCR sequencing and RNA sequencing of peripheral blood to compare persistent Graves' disease patients against newly diagnosed Graves' disease patients. Points the paper makes about the study in general: Sequencing and analysis were limited to the TCR beta chain. A larger number of public clonotypes was shared among persistent patients (approximately 2,600) than among newly diagnosed patients (around 970). The authors acknowledged the small sample size as a limitation that may reduce accuracy. Preferential use of TRBV28, TRBJ1-2 and TRBJ2-5 was observed in persistent disease, whereas TRBV20-1 and TRBJ2-1 were favored in newly diagnosed disease. Only peripheral blood was studied, because thyroid tissue, the primary lesion, was inaccessible. Compared with newly diagnosed patients, patients with persistent Graves' disease had lower TCR Shannon entropy and fewer highly expanded clones, which suggests clonal expansion.

Unmatched junction bases come to 8, with V trimmed by 5 bases and J by 2 bases. CDR1 and CDR2, per the germline V gene, are MDHEN and SYDVKM. CDR3 length: 15 amino acids, cysteine to phenylalanine. CDR3 DNA only is kept here, 45 bases in frame from base 1. The time point label corresponds to: persistent/refractory GD, antithyroid drugs over 5 years with positive TRAb. For both TCR sequencing and RNA sequencing, RNA was extracted from PBMCs using TRIzol. Graves' disease was diagnosed according to American Thyroid Association guidelines. Recruitment of patients was carried out at an endocrinology department in Xi'an, China. Each patient gave approximately 10 milliliters of peripheral blood, collected in an EDTA anticoagulant tube. PBMCs were isolated by Ficoll Paque Plus density gradient separation without further T cell sorting. An Agilent 2100 Bioanalyzer and agarose gel were used to check RNA quality, and a NanoDrop 2000 was used to measure RNA concentration.

Library generation was performed with multiplex PCR. The sample was run on an Illumina HiSeq 4000. CDR3 regions were amplified by Arm-PCR with iRepertoire HTBI primers to construct TCR beta libraries. PCR products were gel purified before sequencing. The paper's processing steps were these. Gene usage analysis of CDR3 amino acid clonotypes used the approximately 62 TRBV and 12 to 15 TRBJ segments found across samples. Filtered high-quality paired reads were merged into contigs using COPE and FqMerger. Contigs were aligned with BLAST to IMGT TRBV, TRBD and TRBJ reference genes, and CDR3 was defined per IMGT. Clonotypes above 0.1% frequency were classified as highly expanded clones. Shannon entropy served as the measure of repertoire diversity, while the Gini coefficient captured V-J evenness. Clonotypes shared by more than one individual were considered public. TCRdb ran its own pipeline on the public reads, namely fastp trimming at Q25 and MiXCR clone calling, and kept in-frame beta chains. A single entry per CDR3 protein holds the most common genes and DNA from its merged rows. Here the V and J calls rest on TCRdb's processing, not on the authors' analysis. The table for this sample lists approximately 400,000 distinct CDR3 sequences; about 20% of them were counted only once. The top ten clones comprise less than 25% of the sample.

This clonotype came up many times. Its antigen target is currently unknown. Base qualities are not recorded, but no much larger clone differs from it by a single base. Sequenced here: peripheral blood mononuclear cells (PBMCs), sampled when the disease was refractory, from a patient treated with antithyroid drugs. The receptor was derived from a female donor with Graves disease. The chain employs TRBV28 and TRBJ1-2; TRBD1 matches 7 bases in the middle. The bases read TGTGCCAGCAGTCCCCGGGACAGACAGAACTATGGCTACACCTTC. Protein translation: CASSPRDRQNYGYTF.